Below, 29 T cell receptor beta chains from the same sample are listed, as sequenced in a study of beta chain features in type 1 diabetes. Reverse transcribing all isolated RNA meant expressed TCRB transcripts were sequenced. The table came from immunoSEQ multiplex PCR; TCRdb's copy has only in-frame clones and leaves some out. Altogether over 150,000 clones are present, about 7.8% being singletons, with the ten largest covering 0.94%. What these receptors recognize is not known. Study-wide findings and caveats: There was a moderate but significant shortening of TCRB CDR3s in all four CD4+ subsets of Type 1 diabetes patients.

The source material was central memory CD4+ T cells from blood. Source of these receptors: a woman aged 35 to 49 with type 1 diabetes.

This clone was observed a handful of times. The rearrangement joins TRBV19 to TRBJ2-1; 8 bases are a match to TRBD1. The trim removed 9 bases at V and 9 bases at J, leaving 10 bases unmatched. Germline-derived CDR1 and CDR2 are LNHDA and SQIVND (reference sequence). The CDR3 spans 13 residues. In DNA form, the CDR3 reads TGTGCCAGCCGGCCAGGGGGCAATTTTGAGCAGTTCTTC. Translation gives CASRPGGNFEQFF.

In its sample, this clone was seen a few times. The sample contains more than one DNA sequence encoding this CDR3. CDR3 nucleotide sequence: TGCAGCGTTGGGACAGGGCGGAACTATGGCTACACCTTC. The encoded protein is CSVGTGRNYGYTF. This rearrangement joins TRBV29-1 to TRBJ1-2; 8 bases align to TRBD1. Per germline, CDR1 SQVTM and CDR2 ANQGSEA. This CDR3 is built from 13 residues. J was trimmed by 2 bases and V by 4 bases; bases with no gene match: 3.

The chain uses TRBV27 and TRBJ1-2; maybe TRBD1 (5 bases). Trimming removed 5 bases at V and 4 bases at J, with 14 bases between. The CDR3 is 14 residues long. Germline V gene data show CDR1 as MNHEY and CDR2 as SMNVEV (reference sequence). CDR3 DNA: TGTGCCAGCAGTCCCCAGGGAAGGTCCTATGGCTACACCTTC. Amino acid sequence: CASSPQGRSYGYTF.

The chain combines TRBV28 with TRBJ1-2; D gene ambiguous. The V end was cut by 5 bases, the J end by 5 bases, with 12 bases between. This CDR3 is built from 13 residues. Germline CDR1 and CDR2: MDHEN and SYDVKM. The CDR3 reads CASSPDSIYGYTF. CDR3 sequence (DNA): TGTGCCAGCAGTCCGGACTCGATTTATGGCTACACCTTC.

This rearrangement joins TRBV7-2 to TRBJ2-4; 9 nucleotides match TRBD2. This CDR3 spans 17 amino acids. The ends lost 4 bases at V and 7 bases at J; junction bases unmatched: 14. Germline-derived CDR1 and CDR2 are SGHTA and FQGNSA. The CDR3 here is CASSSSSGGRARNIQYF. The CDR3, as DNA: TGTGCCAGCAGCTCCTCCTCGGGCGGGAGGGCCAGGAACATTCAGTACTTC. Using reference TRBV7-2 and TRBJ2-4 for the parts outside the CDR3, the full variable domain is GAGVSQSPSNKVTEKGKDVELRCDPISGHTALYWYRQSLGQGLEFLIYFQGNSAPDKSGLPSDRFSAERTGGSVSTLTIQRTQQEDSAVYLCASSSSSGGRARNIQYFGAGTRLSVL.

This clone has just a few counts. The chain recombines TRBV9 with TRBJ2-3; D remains unclear. The CDR3 is 12 residues long. The V gene lost 0 bases and the J gene lost 5 bases, with 4 bases spanning the gap. Germline V gene data show CDR1 as SGDLS and CDR2 as YYNGEE. The CDR3 DNA reads TGTGCCAGCAGCGTAGATCGAGATACGCAGTATTTT. As protein: CASSVDRDTQYF.

V is TRBV7-2 and J is TRBJ1-6; D unresolved. CDR1 and CDR2 (germline): SGHTA, FQGNSA. V lost 5 bases, J lost 10 bases, and 15 bases lay in between. The CDR3 covers 14 residues. CDR3 in amino acids: CASSQERSRSPLHF. CDR3 DNA: TGTGCCAGCAGCCAAGAACGGTCCCGGTCACCCCTCCACTTT.

This clone was seen a handful of times. The chain's CDR3 is CATGSRTDTQYF. CDR3 sequence (DNA): TGTGCCACAGGGTCCCGCACAGATACGCAGTATTTT. The chain couples TRBV28 to TRBJ2-3, with D tentatively TRBD1 (5 bases). Deletions cut 10 bases from V and 1 base from J, with 9 bases between. The germline V gene encodes CDR1 MDHEN and CDR2 SYDVKM. The CDR3 is made up of 12 amino acids.

The J gene is TRBJ2-7, the V gene TRBV28, with TRBD1 matching 8 bases. The CDR3 is made up of 14 amino acids. The germline CDR1 and CDR2 sequences are MDHEN and SYDVKM. Trimming cost V 6 bases and J 7 bases; bases outside gene matches: 11. CDR3 residues: CASSTTRQGTEQYF. DNA of the CDR3: TGTGCCAGCAGCACCACCAGACAGGGGACGGAGCAGTACTTC.

This clone was seen only a few times. The V call is TRBV13, the J call TRBJ1-2, with D possibly TRBD1 on 5 matching bases. Germline-derived CDR1 and CDR2 are PRHDT and FYEKMQ (reference sequence). There are 14 residues in the CDR3. Trimming removed 0 bases from V and 13 bases from J, with 18 bases in between. CDR3 coding DNA: TGTGCCAGCAGCTTAGGACAGGTTGGAAGGTCACCCACCTTC. Translating gives CASSLGQVGRSPTF.

The rearrangement links TRBV30 to TRBJ1-4, with TRBD1 identical over 7 bases. Unmatched junction bases numbered 2, after V lost 4 bases and J lost 3 bases. Germline lookup yields CDR1 GTSNPN and CDR2 SVGIG (reference sequence). The CDR3 runs to 13 residues. This chain's CDR3 is CAWMGTANEKLFF. The CDR3 DNA reads as TGTGCCTGGATGGGGACAGCTAATGAAAAACTGTTTTTT.

In DNA, the CDR3 is TGTGCCAGCACCGACAGTCCCACCGGGGAGCTGTTTTTT. Protein sequence: CASTDSPTGELFF. The V and J genes are TRBV28 and TRBJ2-2; D possibly corresponds to TRBD1 (5 bases). This CDR3 comprises 13 residues. The ends were cut back, 7 bases at V and 4 bases at J, with 10 bases in the middle. Germline CDR1 MDHEN, CDR2 SYDVKM.

V is TRBV18 and J is TRBJ2-7; tentatively, D is TRBD1 (6 bases). CDR1 is KGHSH, CDR2 LQKENI, per germline. V was shortened by 4 bases and J by 3 bases, with 13 bases between the two germline ends. The CDR3 consists of 14 residues. CDR3 residues: CASSHGTPIYEQYF. Written as DNA, the CDR3 is TGTGCCAGCTCACACGGGACACCGATCTACGAGCAGTACTTC.

The chain carries TRBV6-5 and TRBJ1-5; D is possibly TRBD1 (5 bases). The V gene lost 11 bases and the J gene lost 7 bases, with 21 bases spanning the gap. The CDR3 covers 14 residues. Germline values: CDR1 MNHEY, CDR2 SVGAGI. DNA of the CDR3: TGTGCCTCCACCTTCCGGGGGTCGTGGCAGCCCCAGCATTTT. It is translated as CASTFRGSWQPQHF.

This clone showed up just a few times. V gene TRBV28 combines with J gene TRBJ2-7, with 9 positions matching TRBD1. There are 17 residues in the CDR3. CDR1 is MDHEN and CDR2 is SYDVKM in the germline V gene. V trimming: 3 bases; J trimming: 3 bases; junction bases outside the gene matches: 12. CDR3 amino acids: CASSFPSRGTGSYEQYF. The CDR3 coding sequence is TGTGCCAGCAGTTTCCCTTCCCGAGGGACAGGGAGCTACGAGCAGTACTTC.

The gene calls are TRBV6-5 and TRBJ1-3; D is unresolved. Germline V CDR1 and CDR2: MNHEY, SVGAGI. Trimming pared 6 bases from V and 7 bases from J, leaving 19 bases between. This CDR3 has 15 amino acids. CDR3 sequence reads: CASSPGSLGANTIYF. CDR3 coding DNA: TGTGCCAGCAGCCCCGGGAGCCTCGGCGCGAACACCATATATTTT.

The sample holds a few counts of this clone. The rearrangement links TRBV27 to TRBJ1-1; a possible D gene is TRBD1 (6 bases). The CDR3 runs to 14 residues. Trimming removed 5 bases from V and 4 bases from J, with 14 bases in between. Germline V gene lookup returns CDR1 MNHEY and CDR2 SMNVEV (reference sequence). The CDR3 sequence is CASSDPGQSTEAFF. The DNA for the CDR3 is TGTGCCAGCAGTGACCCGGGACAAAGCACTGAAGCTTTCTTT.

The chain combines TRBV30 with TRBJ2-7; a weak D match, TRBD2 (5 bases). Trimming shortened V by 0 bases and J by 4 bases, and 10 bases separated the two germline ends. The V gene's germline CDR1 is GTSNPN and CDR2 SVGIG (reference sequence). The CDR3 extends over 13 amino acids. The chain's CDR3 is CAWSVRGSYEQYF. CDR3 bases: TGTGCCTGGAGTGTACGGGGAAGTTACGAGCAGTACTTC.

The CDR3: CASSAEPDSNQPQHF. CDR3 nucleotide sequence: TGTGCCAGCAGCGCGGAACCCGATAGCAATCAGCCCCAGCATTTT. The chain couples TRBV5-6 to TRBJ1-5; D is unclear. Germline V CDR1 and CDR2: SGHDT, YYEEEE. The V end lost 4 bases, the J end lost 0 bases, and 11 bases lay between the germline ends. The CDR3 length is 15 residues.

The chain carries TRBV28 and TRBJ2-3; D unresolved. The CDR3 consists of 13 residues. V lost 5 bases, J lost 1 base, and 7 bases lay in between. Germline CDR1 is MDHEN and CDR2 is SYDVKM. The CDR3 protein is CASSTIRTDTQYF. The CDR3 coding sequence is TGTGCCAGCAGTACAATTCGCACAGATACGCAGTATTTT.

This clone has more than one count but fewer than ten. Other DNA sequences of this sample code for an identical CDR3. The gene calls are TRBV7-2 and TRBJ1-2, with 7 bases matching TRBD1. There are 13 residues in the CDR3. In germline, CDR1 is SGHTA, CDR2 FQGNSA. The junction had 3 bases not matched to a gene; V was cut back by 5 bases and J by 3 bases. The chain's CDR3 is CASSPGTDYGYTF. CDR3 nucleotide sequence: TGTGCCAGCAGCCCCGGGACAGACTATGGCTACACCTTC.

The V call is TRBV7-2, the J call TRBJ1-1; 8 positions agree with TRBD1. CDR3 length: 12 amino acids. CDR1 is SGHTA and CDR2 is FQGNSA in the germline V gene. Trimming removed 5 bases from V and 7 bases from J; junction bases left unmatched: 3. CDR3 in DNA: TGTGCCAGCAGCGGTGACAGGGGTGAAGCTTTCTTT. Translated: CASSGDRGEAFF. Combining the CDR3 with reference TRBV7-2 and TRBJ1-1 gives the whole variable domain GAGVSQSPSNKVTEKGKDVELRCDPISGHTALYWYRQSLGQGLEFLIYFQGNSAPDKSGLPSDRFSAERTGGSVSTLTIQRTQQEDSAVYLCASSGDRGEAFFGQGTRLTVV.

This clone was detected a few times. The chain employs TRBV7-9 and TRBJ2-3; TRBD1 matches 11 bases. This CDR3 spans 15 amino acids. V lost 6 bases to trimming and J lost 4 bases; unmatched junction nucleotides: 6. CDR1 SEHNR and CDR2 FQNEAQ come from the germline V gene (reference sequence). The CDR3 region is CASSSGTGGPDTQYF. CDR3 sequence (DNA): TGTGCCAGCAGTTCGGGGACAGGGGGGCCAGATACGCAGTATTTT.

The chain uses TRBV29-1 and TRBJ1-2; the D gene is possibly TRBD1 (6 bases). The CDR3 totals 12 residues. V dropped 7 bases and J dropped 3 bases, with 12 bases sitting between them. The germline gives CDR1 SQVTM, CDR2 ANQGSEA. CDR3 region: CSGGQSDYGYTF. DNA of the CDR3: TGCAGCGGAGGACAGAGCGACTATGGCTACACCTTC. The full variable domain, rest sourced from reference TRBV29-1 and TRBJ1-2, is SAVISQKPSRDICQRGTSLTIQCQVDSQVTMMFWYRQQPGQSLTLIATANQGSEATYESGFVIDKFPISRPNLTFSTLTVSNMSPEDSSIYLCSGGQSDYGYTFGSGTRLTVV.

The chain combines TRBV14 with TRBJ1-1; tentatively, D is TRBD1 (5 bases). Trimming pared 0 bases from V and 11 bases from J, leaving 13 bases between. CDR3 length: 13 amino acids. In germline, CDR1 is SGHDN, CDR2 FVKESK. The CDR3 sequence is CASSQDGRRGAFF. For the CDR3, the DNA is TGTGCCAGCAGCCAAGATGGGCGGAGGGGCGCTTTCTTT.

In this sample, this clone turned up a few times. V and J are TRBV5-1 and TRBJ2-2; the D gene is possibly TRBD1 (5 bases). The CDR3 length is 16 residues. The V end lost 1 base, the J end lost 1 base, and 11 bases lay between the germline ends. Germline CDR1 and CDR2: SGHRS and YFSETQ. CDR3 region: CASSLSSQGNTGELFF. As DNA, the CDR3 is TGCGCCAGCAGCTTGAGTTCCCAGGGGAACACCGGGGAGCTGTTTTTT.

This sequence joins TRBV11-2 and TRBJ1-2; D is possibly TRBD1 (5 bases). Trimming stripped 5 bases from V and 5 bases from J, with 9 bases between. CDR3 length: 12 amino acids. Germline CDR1 is SGHAT and CDR2 is FQNNGV. CDR3 sequence reads: CASSPRQYGYTF. The CDR3 DNA reads TGTGCCAGCAGCCCCCGACAGTATGGCTACACCTTC.

This chain joins TRBV20-1 and TRBJ2-7; no definite D call. Germline V gene sequence: CDR1 DFQATT, CDR2 SNEGSKA (reference sequence). The CDR3 extends over 11 amino acids. This CDR3 reads CVSSPSDEQYF. CDR3 nucleotide sequence: TGCGTTTCAAGTCCCTCGGACGAGCAGTACTTC.

There are a few counts of this clone. The sample contains more than one DNA sequence encoding this CDR3. V usage is TRBV2 and J usage is TRBJ2-1, with 10 bases identical to TRBD2. Germline CDR1 reads SNHLY; CDR2 reads FYNNEI. This CDR3 has 14 residues. The V and J ends lost 6 bases and 5 bases, in that order; junction bases with no gene match: 4. CDR3 DNA: TGTGCCAGCAGGGCTAGCGGGAGAAACAATGAGCAGTTCTTC. Translation: CASRASGRNNEQFF.